What follows is one T cell receptor (beta chain) and its context. The V and J ends lost 1 base and 3 bases respectively, with 7 bases between them. CDR1 SGHDT and CDR2 YYEEEE come from the germline V gene. This CDR3 region has 14 residues. The assay was immunoSEQ multiplex PCR, and TCRdb's table has in-frame clones only and misses some. Seen here are 30,000 to 40,000 clones, 80% observed once, and the top ten hold roughly 29%. The sample comes from a study of blood T cell repertoires in COVID-19. The chain employs TRBV5-6 and TRBJ1-4; D is unclear. The TCR originated in an elderly man with acute or convalescent COVID-19. Sequencing was done on a sample of peripheral blood. CDR3 DNA: TGTGCCAGCAGCTTGTGGGCCGCTAATGAAAAACTGTTTTTT. This codes for CASSLWAANEKLFF. Variable domain in full (rest from reference TRBV5-6 and TRBJ1-4): DAGVTQSPTHLIKTRGQQVTLRCSPKSGHDTVSWYQQALGQGPQFIFQYYEEEERQRGNFPDRFSGHQFPNYSSELNVNALLLGDSALYLCASSLWAANEKLFFGSGTQLSVL.